By frequency in the sample, the clone carrying this T cell receptor (beta chain) is medium-sized (0.01 to 0.1%). The CDR3 has 15 residues. V was cut by 5 bases and J by 5 bases, with 19 bases left in between. CDR1 PRHDT and CDR2 FYEKMQ come from the germline V gene (reference sequence). This sample is part of a study of OX40 agonist ivuxolimab in advanced cancers. Clones were read by immunoSEQ multiplex PCR, and TCRdb kept only the in-frame ones, dropping some. The sample carries over 5,000 clones, about 70% recorded once. Source: CD4+ or CD8+ T cells sorted from blood, taken in a trial of the OX40 agonist ivuxolimab. The chain carries TRBV13 and TRBJ2-7, with D perhaps TRBD1 or TRBD2 (5 bases each). The clonotype originates from an adult with an advanced solid tumor such as melanoma, head and neck, liver or kidney cancer. CDR3 residues: CASSPRGEGFDEQYF. CDR3 nucleotide sequence: TGTGCCAGCAGCCCCCGTGGAGAGGGGTTCGACGAGCAGTACTTC.